The rows below give T cell receptor beta chains drawn from one sample of a study of blood T cells in healthy people across ages. Via MiXCR, TCRdb re-called the 5' RACE reads, giving one row per CDR3 protein. The sample yields some 750,000 distinct CDR3 sequences, 22% seen once. The specimen was blood. These receptors all come from a man in his 70s in good health. CDR3s include the opening cysteine and the closing phenylalanine or tryptophan. Each record gives: V gene, J gene, clone size, D gene, CDR3 protein, CDR3 DNA. A D gene is named only where the DNA matches it firmly. Size values are once, few and many counts, or a class for expanded clones, and some rows have none.

TRBV6-2/TRBV6-3	TRBJ2-7	once	NA	CASSYFRGLAFCEQYF	TGTGCCAGCAGTTACTTCAGGGGCCTAGCGTTCTGCGAGCAGTACTTC
TRBV28	TRBJ2-7	NA	NA	CASSEPGRSYEQYF	TGTGCCAGCAGTGAACCCGGACGGTCCTACGAGCAGTACTTC
TRBV13	TRBJ2-7	few	NA	CASSLLGGYEQYF	TGTGCCAGCAGCTTACTAGGCGGCTACGAGCAGTACTTC
TRBV2	TRBJ2-1	few	TRBD2	CASSRFTGTSGNEQFF	TGTGCCAGCAGTAGATTTACCGGGACTAGCGGAAATGAGCAGTTCTTC
TRBV12-3/TRBV12-4	TRBJ1-4	few	NA	CASRIAGMGGEKLFF	TGTGCCAGCAGGATCGCAGGGATGGGTGGTGAAAAACTGTTTTTT
TRBV12-3/TRBV12-4	TRBJ2-7	NA	NA	CASSFEGSSYEQYF	TGTGCCAGCAGTTTTGAGGGAAGCTCCTACGAGCAGTACTTC
TRBV11-2	TRBJ2-5	NA	TRBD1	CASSVNRDRQETQYF	TGTGCCAGCAGCGTAAACCGGGACAGACAAGAGACCCAGTACTTC
TRBV12-3/TRBV12-4	TRBJ2-3	NA	TRBD2	CASSTSGREDTQYF	TGTGCCAGCAGCACTAGCGGGAGGGAAGATACGCAGTATTTT
TRBV12-3/TRBV12-4	TRBJ1-3	few	TRBD1	CASSYRGTGNTIYF	TGTGCCAGCAGTTACAGGGGAACTGGAAACACCATATATTTT
TRBV2	TRBJ1-5	NA	NA	CASSDRLTSQPQHF	TGTGCCAGCAGTGACAGACTGACGAGTCAGCCCCAGCATTTT
TRBV27	TRBJ1-4	NA	NA	CASREVGNEKLFF	TGTGCCAGCAGGGAAGTAGGGAATGAAAAACTGTTTTTT
TRBV12-3/TRBV12-4	TRBJ2-3	NA	TRBD2	CASSFWTSGGSVTDTQYF	TGTGCCAGCAGTTTCTGGACTAGCGGGGGGTCTGTCACAGATACGCAGTATTTT
TRBV12-3/TRBV12-4	TRBJ2-3	NA	NA	CASTWRGDSTDTQYF	TGTGCCAGCACGTGGCGGGGAGATAGCACAGATACGCAGTATTTT
TRBV10-2	TRBJ1-1	NA	NA	CASTKGQMNTEAFF	TGCGCCAGCACCAAGGGACAAATGAACACTGAAGCTTTCTTT
TRBV9	TRBJ1-2	NA	TRBD1	CASSVDISGTAISYGYTF	TGTGCCAGCAGCGTAGATATTAGTGGGACAGCAATTTCCTATGGCTACACCTTC
TRBV20-1	TRBJ2-1	NA	TRBD2	CSAESLGTSQFHEQFF	TGCAGTGCTGAATCACTCGGGACTAGCCAGTTCCATGAGCAGTTCTTC
TRBV7-9	TRBJ2-1	NA	NA	CASSLVTRSNEQFF	TGTGCCAGCAGCTTAGTTACTAGATCCAATGAGCAGTTCTTC
TRBV6-5	TRBJ1-3	few	NA	CARPSGNTIYF	TGTGCCAGGCCCTCTGGAAACACCATATATTTT
TRBV5-1	TRBJ1-5	NA	NA	CASSFTGSANQPQHF	TGCGCCAGCAGCTTTACAGGGTCCGCCAATCAGCCCCAGCATTTT
TRBV7-2	TRBJ2-3	NA	TRBD1	CASSLGPGGITDTQYF	TGTGCCAGCAGCTTAGGTCCAGGGGGAATCACAGATACGCAGTATTTT
TRBV6-1	TRBJ2-5	few	TRBD2	CASSGSGAETQYF	TGTGCCAGCAGTGGTAGCGGGGCGGAGACCCAGTACTTC
TRBV7-9	TRBJ1-1	few	TRBD1	CASSRGQAPAEAFF	TGTGCCAGCAGCCGCGGACAGGCTCCGGCTGAAGCTTTCTTT
TRBV20-1	TRBJ2-7	few	TRBD2	CSARDPLAARKDEQYF	TGCAGTGCTAGAGATCCCCTAGCGGCGCGAAAGGACGAGCAGTACTTC
TRBV6-2/TRBV6-3	TRBJ2-1	few	NA	CASSYFGRENEQFF	TGTGCCAGCAGTTACTTTGGTCGGGAGAATGAGCAGTTCTTC
TRBV2	TRBJ2-3	NA	NA	CASGEEITDTQYF	TGTGCCAGCGGGGAGGAGATCACAGATACGCAGTATTTT
TRBV11-2	TRBJ2-5	NA	NA	CASSVFRNQETQYF	TGTGCCAGCAGCGTATTCCGGAACCAAGAGACCCAGTACTTC
TRBV7-2	TRBJ2-1	few	NA	CASSFWDLANEQFF	TGTGCCAGCAGCTTTTGGGACCTGGCCAATGAGCAGTTCTTC
TRBV12-3/TRBV12-4	TRBJ2-3	NA	NA	CASSFHGVETDTQYF	TGTGCCAGCAGTTTCCACGGGGTAGAAACAGATACGCAGTATTTT
TRBV12-3/TRBV12-4	TRBJ2-7	NA	NA	CASSSPESYEQYF	TGTGCCAGCAGTAGCCCCGAATCCTACGAGCAGTACTTC
TRBV7-8	TRBJ2-1	many	NA	CASSSLQVLIAPEQFF	TGTGCCAGCAGCTCCTTACAGGTCCTCATTGCTCCTGAGCAGTTCTTC
TRBV6-1	TRBJ1-2	few	NA	CASSEALGGGYGYTF	TGTGCCAGCAGTGAAGCGCTGGGAGGGGGCTATGGCTACACCTTC
TRBV12-3/TRBV12-4	TRBJ2-2	few	TRBD1	CASSPSGQGNTGELFF	TGTGCCAGCAGTCCTTCGGGACAGGGGAACACCGGGGAGCTGTTTTTT
TRBV5-5	TRBJ2-1	NA	TRBD2	CASSLATRLAVYNEQFF	TGTGCCAGCAGCTTAGCCACACGACTAGCGGTATACAATGAGCAGTTCTTC
TRBV2	TRBJ2-5	NA	NA	CASGQGPKETQYF	TGTGCCAGCGGGCAAGGTCCCAAAGAGACCCAGTACTTC
TRBV20-1	TRBJ2-5	few	TRBD1	CSARLPARGHETQYF	TGCAGTGCTAGACTCCCCGCTAGGGGGCACGAGACCCAGTACTTC
TRBV12-3/TRBV12-4	TRBJ2-7	few	TRBD1	CASSWTGGRSYEQYF	TGTGCCAGCAGTTGGACAGGGGGCCGCTCCTACGAGCAGTACTTC
TRBV15	TRBJ2-5	NA	TRBD2	CATSRDGLAGGVKTQYF	TGTGCCACCAGCAGAGATGGGTTAGCGGGAGGGGTTAAGACCCAGTACTTC
TRBV7-9	TRBJ2-7	many	TRBD1	CASSSKPGQGSEQYF	TGTGCCAGCAGTTCCAAACCGGGACAGGGATCCGAGCAGTACTTC
TRBV12-3/TRBV12-4	TRBJ1-6	NA	NA	CASSFGAGKSSYNSPLHF	TGTGCCAGCAGTTTTGGGGCGGGGAAGAGCTCCTATAATTCACCCCTCCACTTT
TRBV6-1	TRBJ1-5	NA	NA	CASSERSQGRSQPQHF	TGTGCCAGCAGTGAAAGGAGTCAGGGGCGTAGTCAGCCCCAGCATTTT
TRBV6-2/TRBV6-3	TRBJ1-1	NA	NA	CASYEHSNTEAFF	TGTGCCAGCTACGAACATTCGAACACTGAAGCTTTCTTT
TRBV19	TRBJ1-1	few	NA	CASSPYVNTEAFF	TGTGCCAGTAGCCCTTATGTGAACACTGAAGCTTTCTTT
TRBV20-1	TRBJ2-3	few	NA	CSARPSVDTQYF	TGCAGTGCTAGGCCGTCGGTGGATACGCAGTATTTT
TRBV5-1	TRBJ2-6	few	TRBD1	CASKQGQGSPGANVLTF	TGCGCCAGCAAGCAGGGACAGGGTAGTCCTGGGGCCAACGTCCTGACTTTC
TRBV9	TRBJ2-1	NA	NA	CASSVGPDLAGEQFF	TGTGCCAGCAGCGTGGGTCCGGATTTGGCCGGTGAGCAGTTCTTC
TRBV10-3	TRBJ1-5	NA	TRBD1	CAISESIPGQNNQPQHF	TGTGCCATCAGTGAGTCGATCCCGGGACAGAACAATCAGCCCCAGCATTTT
TRBV19	TRBJ2-3	NA	TRBD2	CASSIVGLASQDTQYF	TGTGCCAGTAGTATAGTCGGACTAGCGAGCCAAGATACGCAGTATTTT
TRBV5-1	TRBJ1-2	NA	NA	CASSEVQGRGGYTF	TGCGCCAGCAGCGAAGTCCAGGGCCGGGGTGGCTACACCTTC